Presented here are 12 T cell receptor beta chains from one specimen sequenced in a study of blood T cell repertoires in COVID-19. Profiling relied on immunoSEQ multiplex PCR, and the TCRdb table lists in-frame clones only, not all of them. Here the sample spans approximately 42,000 clones, approximately 70% being singletons. The sample consisted of peripheral blood. These receptor sequences come from an elderly man with acute or convalescent COVID-19.

The V call is TRBV7-6, the J call TRBJ2-7, with 7 positions matching TRBD2. This CDR3 comprises 13 residues. J lost 7 bases, V lost 3 bases, and 6 bases had no gene match. CDR1 is SGHVS, CDR2 FNYEAQ, per germline. DNA for the CDR3: TGTGCCAGCAGCTTGGCGGGAGTAGGAGAGCAGTACTTC. The encoded protein is CASSLAGVGEQYF.

The genes are TRBV2 and TRBJ2-7; D is undetermined. CDR3 length equals 11 residues. V shed 5 bases and J shed 3 bases, with 5 bases lying between them. Germline CDR1 reads SNHLY; CDR2 reads FYNNEI. For the CDR3, the DNA is TGTGCCAGCAGTATATTCTACGAGCAGTACTTC. Amino acid sequence: CASSIFYEQYF.

This chain joins TRBV20-1 and TRBJ2-4; 10 bases map to TRBD2. This CDR3 has 15 amino acids. V trimming: 3 bases; J trimming: 7 bases; junction bases outside the gene matches: 9. The germline V gene has CDR1 DFQATT and CDR2 SNEGSKA (reference sequence). The CDR3 sequence is CSASSGLAGENIQYF. The CDR3 nucleotides are TGCAGTGCTAGTTCTGGGCTAGCGGGAGAGAACATTCAGTACTTC.

V usage is TRBV18 and J usage is TRBJ2-5; TRBD2 is a possible D gene (6 bases). CDR3 length equals 15 residues. Trimming left V 4 bases short and J 4 bases short, with 16 bases between. Germline V lookup: CDR1 KGHSH, CDR2 LQKENI. This chain's CDR3 is CASSQSTGARETQYF. CDR3 DNA sequence: TGTGCCAGCTCACAGAGTACGGGAGCTAGAGAGACCCAGTACTTC. Full variable domain (rest looked up from reference TRBV18 and TRBJ2-5): NAGVMQNPRHLVRRRGQEARLRCSPMKGHSHVYWYRQLPEEGLKFMVYLQKENIIDESGMPKERFSAEFPKEGPSILRIQQVVRGDSAAYFCASSQSTGARETQYFGPGTRLLVL.

This CDR3 reads CASSLGLAGRYEQYF. CDR3 nucleotides: TGCGCCAGCAGCTTGGGGCTAGCGGGAAGGTACGAGCAGTACTTC. J is TRBJ2-7 and V is TRBV5-1; 9 bases are a match to TRBD2. The CDR3 has 15 amino acids. Germline V gene sequence: CDR1 SGHRS, CDR2 YFSETQ. V trimming: 0 bases; J trimming: 4 bases; junction bases outside the gene matches: 5.

This clone was seen repeatedly, ten times or more. The chain is built from TRBV2 and TRBJ1-1; maybe TRBD1 (6 bases). The CDR3 is 14 residues long. In germline, CDR1 is SNHLY, CDR2 FYNNEI. The ends were cut back, 2 bases at V and 3 bases at J, with 10 bases in the middle. The CDR3 spells CASSERRGYTEAFF. The CDR3 DNA is TGTGCCAGCAGTGAAAGAAGGGGGTACACTGAAGCTTTCTTT.

The chain has TRBV9 and TRBJ1-1; no firm D call. V was trimmed by 4 bases and J by 1 base, leaving 14 bases between them. The CDR3 totals 15 residues. Germline V gene sequence: CDR1 SGDLS, CDR2 YYNGEE. In DNA, the CDR3 is TGTGCCAGCAGCCCCGTACTTTCCCAGAACACTGAAGCTTTCTTT. This encodes CASSPVLSQNTEAFF.

The CDR3 loop reads CASSIEGGGRAFF. The CDR3 region has the DNA TGTGCCAGTAGTATAGAAGGCGGGGGTCGGGCTTTCTTT. The chain employs TRBV19 and TRBJ1-1; possibly TRBD1 for D (5 bases). V was cut by 0 bases and J by 11 bases, with 13 bases left in between. The V gene's germline CDR1 is LNHDA and CDR2 SQIVND (reference sequence). This CDR3 has 13 amino acids.

The chain is built from TRBV5-4 and TRBJ2-5, with TRBD2 matching 10 bases. Per germline, CDR1 SGHNT and CDR2 YYREEE (reference sequence). The CDR3 extends over 15 amino acids. J lost 5 bases, V lost 0 bases, and 4 bases had no gene match. The chain's CDR3 is CASSLVETSGETQYF. The CDR3 DNA reads TGTGCCAGCAGCTTGGTAGAGACTAGCGGGGAGACCCAGTACTTC.

The V gene is TRBV19, the J gene TRBJ1-2, with TRBD1 matching 9 bases. This CDR3 spans 15 amino acids. The V gene's germline CDR1 is LNHDA and CDR2 SQIVND (reference sequence). Trimming at V came to 2 bases and at J to 4 bases, leaving 5 bases not matched to a gene. The CDR3: CASSIMTGGAYGYTF. The CDR3 DNA is TGTGCCAGTAGTATAATGACAGGGGGAGCCTATGGCTACACCTTC.

The chain links TRBV10-3 to TRBJ1-2; 7 bases line up with TRBD1. Germline V gene sequence: CDR1 ENHRY, CDR2 SYGVKD. The CDR3 runs 13 residues. With 2 bases clipped from V and 5 bases from J, the junction kept 2 bases outside the gene matches. The CDR3 nucleotides are TGTGCCATCAGTGAGGGGACAGCTTATGGCTACACCTTC. Its protein is CAISEGTAYGYTF.

This chain links TRBV4-2 with TRBJ2-1; 8 nucleotides align to TRBD1. V was pared by 0 bases and J by 12 bases, with 10 bases of the junction left unmatched. The CDR3 contains 15 residues. Per germline, CDR1 LGHNA and CDR2 YNFKEQ. CDR3 amino acids: CASSQDPTPDRGQFF. The CDR3, as DNA: TGTGCCAGCAGCCAAGATCCCACTCCCGACAGGGGGCAGTTCTTC.